This T cell receptor (beta chain) emerged from a study of metastatic and nonmetastatic thyroid tumors. Study-level background: The authors compared repertoires across blood and tumor or nodule tissue from malignant and benign thyroid patients. Broader study findings: Reported TCR beta diversity, measured in blood and tumor, was significantly higher for malignant thyroid tumors than for benign nodules.

Concerning this clone itself: Its antigen is undetermined.

Per the study methods: Clinicopathological groups of papillary thyroid cancer showed CDR3 differences that were used to build a distant-metastasis classifier. TCRdb reanalyzed the PCR reads via MiXCR. The V and J calls and clone size come from TCRdb's table, not from the authors' own analysis. Here the sample spans 27,000 or so clones, roughly 15% being singletons. CDR1 is SGHAT and CDR2 is FQDESV in the germline V gene (reference sequence). The CDR3 sequence is 19 residues long. With 1 base clipped from V and 8 bases from J, the junction kept 15 bases outside the gene matches. No treatment of any kind had been given to any patient before thyroid surgery.

The sequenced sample was blood. The receptor was derived from a male donor with papillary thyroid cancer or a benign thyroid nodule (not recorded which). Some clones in this sample may be carry-over from other donors' samples. V and J are TRBV11-1 and TRBJ2-1, with 12 positions matching TRBD2. CDR3 region: CASSLGASGRAAGSHEQFF. The CDR3 DNA follows: TGTGCCAGCAGCTTAGGCGCTAGCGGGAGGGCCGCAGGGAGCCATGAGCAGTTCTTC.